Shown below are 27 T cell receptor beta chains from a single sample sequenced in a study of beta chain features in type 1 diabetes. Expressed TCRB transcripts were sequenced because the entire RNA isolate underwent reverse transcription. Assay: immunoSEQ multiplex PCR; the TCRdb copy retains only in-frame clones and omits some. The repertoire holds over 500,000 clones, with roughly 15% as singletons. Sequencing was done on a sample of naive CD4+ T cells from blood. These receptors all stem from a man between 18 and 29 years old in good health.

V is TRBV29-1 and J is TRBJ1-5; 7 bases align to TRBD1. Germline loops: CDR1 SQVTM, CDR2 ANQGSEA. The CDR3 is 13 amino acids. Trimming removed 3 bases from V and 8 bases from J; junction bases left unmatched: 7. In DNA form, the CDR3 reads TGCAGCGTTGAGAGCCAGGGGGGGAAGCCCCAGCATTTT. Its protein is CSVESQGGKPQHF.

This clone was counted a few times. V is TRBV5-4 and J is TRBJ2-1; D unclear. Germline V lookup: CDR1 SGHNT, CDR2 YYREEE (reference sequence). The germline V and J ends were trimmed by 2 bases and 5 bases, with 11 bases remaining between them. The CDR3 totals 14 residues. The CDR3 reads CASSLQWADNEQFF. DNA for the CDR3: TGTGCCAGCAGCTTACAGTGGGCAGACAATGAGCAGTTCTTC.

The chain employs TRBV28 and TRBJ2-1; D is unresolved. The CDR3 extends over 14 amino acids. V was cut by 7 bases and J by 4 bases, with 14 bases left in between. Germline V lookup: CDR1 MDHEN, CDR2 SYDVKM. CDR3 residues: CASTKGYSYNEQFF. The CDR3 DNA sequence: TGTGCCAGCACCAAAGGGTACAGTTACAATGAGCAGTTCTTC.

There are a few counts of this clone. J is TRBJ2-2 and V is TRBV25-1, with D maybe TRBD1 (5 bases). CDR1 is MGHDK, CDR2 SYGVNS, per germline. CDR3 size: 16 residues. V lost 0 bases to trimming and J lost 3 bases, with 11 bases between them. The CDR3 here is CASSEYMGRDTGELFF. The CDR3 DNA is TGTGCCAGCAGTGAATATATGGGCAGGGACACCGGGGAGCTGTTTTTT.

V and J are TRBV5-1 and TRBJ2-1; the match to TRBD2 covers 8 bases. The CDR3 contains 15 residues. Per the germline V gene, CDR1 is SGHRS and CDR2 is YFSETQ. V shed 3 bases, J shed 5 bases, and the junction held 7 bases outside the gene matches. CDR3 sequence: CASSSTSEYHNEQFF. As DNA, the CDR3 is TGCGCCAGCAGCTCGACTAGCGAGTATCACAATGAGCAGTTCTTC. The whole variable domain, remainder taken from reference TRBV5-1 and TRBJ2-1, is KAGVTQTPRYLIKTRGQQVTLSCSPISGHRSVSWYQQTPGQGLQFLFEYFSETQRNKGNFPGRFSGRQFSNSRSEMNVSTLELGDSALYLCASSSTSEYHNEQFFGPGTRLTVL.

The chain employs TRBV28 and TRBJ2-5; D gene ambiguous. Germline assignment: CDR1 MDHEN and CDR2 SYDVKM. This CDR3 is built from 14 residues. The ends were cut back, 4 bases at V and 3 bases at J, with 12 bases in the middle. The CDR3 nucleotides are TGTGCCAGCAGTTCCTCGGGCGTCAAAGAGACCCAGTACTTC. This translates into CASSSSGVKETQYF.

In this sample, this clone turned up a few times. The chain recombines TRBV6-6 with TRBJ2-7; 12 bases map to TRBD2. Unmatched junction bases numbered 1, after V lost 5 bases and J lost 2 bases. From germline, CDR1 is MNHNY and CDR2 SVGAGI (reference sequence). CDR3 length: 14 amino acids. The CDR3 spells CASSRLAGAYEQYF. For the CDR3, the DNA is TGTGCCAGCAGTCGACTAGCGGGAGCCTACGAGCAGTACTTC.

This clone was observed a few times. The V call is TRBV4-3, the J call TRBJ2-5, with D hard to call. The CDR3 consists of 13 residues. CDR1 and CDR2 (germline): LGHNA, YSLEER. Trimming cost V 0 bases and J 5 bases, with 7 bases left between them. CDR3 loop: CASSQDLYETQYF. CDR3 in DNA: TGCGCCAGCAGCCAAGACTTGTATGAGACCCAGTACTTC.

The genes are TRBV6-6 and TRBJ1-1; no clear D. Trimming removed 5 bases from V and 5 bases from J, with 9 bases in between. Germline V gene lookup returns CDR1 MNHNY and CDR2 SVGAGI (reference sequence). There are 12 residues in the CDR3. This chain's CDR3 is CASSQSRTEAFF. DNA of the CDR3: TGTGCCAGCAGTCAAAGTCGGACTGAAGCTTTCTTT.

This clone was counted a few times. This chain joins TRBV5-1 and TRBJ2-1, with a weak D call TRBD2 (5 bases). The CDR3 runs 15 residues. In germline, CDR1 is SGHRS, CDR2 YFSETQ. The V end was cut by 1 base, the J end by 5 bases, with 13 bases between. Written as DNA, the CDR3 is TGCGCCAGCAGCTTGATTGTGAACGGGGACAATGAGCAGTTCTTC. Protein sequence: CASSLIVNGDNEQFF.

This clone turned up a few times. Other DNA sequences of this sample code for an identical CDR3. The chain combines TRBV15 with TRBJ2-7; D might be TRBD1 (5 bases). V lost 0 bases and J 3 bases, leaving 6 bases between the germline ends. Germline V CDR1 and CDR2: LNHNV, YYDKDF (reference sequence). The CDR3 consists of 13 residues. The CDR3 bases are TGTGCCACCAGCAGAGACAGGGTCTACGAGCAGTACTTC. Translating gives CATSRDRVYEQYF.

The chain carries TRBV5-1 and TRBJ2-3; D possibly uses TRBD1 or TRBD2 (5 bases each). V gave up 0 bases and J gave up 0 bases, with 8 bases separating them. The germline V gene encodes CDR1 SGHRS and CDR2 YFSETQ. The CDR3 is 15 residues long. This CDR3 is CASSLEWGSTDTQYF. DNA for the CDR3: TGCGCCAGCAGCTTGGAATGGGGGAGCACAGATACGCAGTATTTT.

This clone was found a few times. J is TRBJ2-7 and V is TRBV28; D uncertain. This CDR3 region has 13 residues. Deletions cut 8 bases from V and 2 bases from J, with 13 bases between. Germline V gene data show CDR1 as MDHEN and CDR2 as SYDVKM. The CDR3 DNA is TGTGCCAGCCGATCCAACTTCGCCTACGAGCAGTACTTC. Protein: CASRSNFAYEQYF.

This clone was counted a few times. The V gene is TRBV4-1, the J gene TRBJ1-5; 7 nucleotides agree with TRBD1. The CDR3 loop spans 15 amino acids. Germline loops: CDR1 MGHRA, CDR2 YSYEKL. The ends lost 4 bases at V and 2 bases at J; junction bases unmatched: 5. As DNA, the CDR3 is TGCGCCAGCAGCCTACAGGGGCTGGGCAATCAGCCCCAGCATTTT. Encoded protein: CASSLQGLGNQPQHF.

At least ten counts were recorded for this clone. The V and J genes are TRBV18 and TRBJ1-1, with D tentatively TRBD1 (5 bases). V was trimmed by 3 bases and J by 0 bases, leaving 8 bases between them. There are 14 residues in the CDR3. Germline assignment: CDR1 KGHSH and CDR2 LQKENI. This CDR3 reads CASSPKGLNTEAFF. In nucleotides, the CDR3 is TGTGCCAGCTCACCCAAGGGGCTGAACACTGAAGCTTTCTTT.

V is TRBV6-1 and J is TRBJ1-2; D remains unclear. The CDR3 has 12 amino acids. The V end lost 5 bases, the J end lost 1 base, and 5 bases lay between the germline ends. Germline V lookup: CDR1 MNHNS, CDR2 SASEGT. The CDR3 spells CASSSGNYGYTF. CDR3 in DNA: TGTGCCAGCAGTTCCGGTAACTATGGCTACACCTTC.

In this sample, this clone turned up a few times. Its ends do not fully match the called genes, so a read error is possible. The chain has TRBV6-1 and TRBJ2-5, with D tentatively TRBD2 (5 bases). In germline, CDR1 is MNHNS, CDR2 SASEGT. The CDR3 extends over 13 amino acids. The CDR3 nucleotides are TGTGCCGGCAGACCTGGACTCCAGGAGACCCAGTACTTC. Protein: CAGRPGLQETQYF.

The chain links TRBV19 to TRBJ2-4; D ambiguous. Per the germline V gene, CDR1 is LNHDA and CDR2 is SQIVND (reference sequence). CDR3 length: 12 amino acids. Between the trimmed V and J ends, which lost 1 base and 8 bases, there was a span of 6 bases. The CDR3 DNA reads as TGTGCCAGTAGTATAGGTGCGGACATTCAGTACTTC. It specifies CASSIGADIQYF.

This clone was detected only a few times. The DNA of the CDR3 is TGCAGCGCCGTGGAAAACACCGGGGAGCTGTTTTTT. Protein: CSAVENTGELFF. J is TRBJ2-2 and V is TRBV29-1, with D unresolved. The length of the CDR3 is 12 residues. V lost 7 bases to trimming and J lost 2 bases, with 8 bases between them. Germline CDR1 SQVTM, CDR2 ANQGSEA.

Comments on this clone: The identical CDR3 is also encoded by other nucleotide sequences in the sample. The chain is built from TRBV9 and TRBJ2-1; D is undetermined. Germline V gene lookup returns CDR1 SGDLS and CDR2 YYNGEE. The CDR3 has 11 amino acids. Trimming removed 0 bases from V and 10 bases from J, with 5 bases in between. CDR3 residues: CASSVGPEQFF. CDR3 nucleotide sequence: TGTGCCAGCAGCGTAGGACCCGAGCAGTTCTTC.

This clone was observed a handful of times. V and J are TRBV28 and TRBJ2-7; TRBD1 or TRBD2 may be the D gene (5 bases each). CDR1 and CDR2 (germline): MDHEN, SYDVKM. This CDR3 is 14 amino acids long. V was clipped by 3 bases and J by 0 bases, with 9 bases between them. CDR3 nucleotides: TGTGCCAGCAGTTTGCCAGGGACCTCCTACGAGCAGTACTTC. Protein sequence: CASSLPGTSYEQYF. Full variable domain (rest looked up from reference TRBV28 and TRBJ2-7): DVKVTQSSRYLVKRTGEKVFLECVQDMDHENMFWYRQDPGLGLRLIYFSYDVKMKEKGDIPEGYSVSREKKERFSLILESASTNQTSMYLCASSLPGTSYEQYFGPGTRLTVT.

The chain recombines TRBV5-1 with TRBJ2-6, with TRBD1 as a possible D gene (5 bases). V lost 0 bases and J 0 bases, leaving 16 bases between the germline ends. The CDR3 consists of 19 residues. The germline V gene encodes CDR1 SGHRS and CDR2 YFSETQ. CDR3 nucleotide sequence: TGCGCCAGCAGCTTGGCCGATGGGGCTGCCAACTCTGGGGCCAACGTCCTGACTTTC. It yields the protein CASSLADGAANSGANVLTF.

The gene calls are TRBV11-2 and TRBJ2-5, with 10 bases aligning to TRBD2. The CDR3 is 15 residues long. Germline-derived CDR1 and CDR2 are SGHAT and FQNNGV. The ends lost 5 bases at V and 5 bases at J; junction bases unmatched: 8. The CDR3 is CASSAQREGRETQYF. Written as DNA, the CDR3 is TGTGCCAGCAGCGCCCAGCGGGAGGGCCGGGAGACCCAGTACTTC.

The chain couples TRBV28 to TRBJ1-1, with D perhaps matching TRBD1 (5 bases). This CDR3 region has 17 residues. Trimming left V 6 bases short and J 1 base short, with 21 bases between. In germline, CDR1 is MDHEN, CDR2 SYDVKM. The CDR3 DNA follows: TGTGCCAGCAGCTCACCCCATTCCCAGGGAGGGAACACTGAAGCTTTCTTT. Its protein is CASSSPHSQGGNTEAFF.

The rearrangement joins TRBV7-2 to TRBJ1-1, with a possible D match to TRBD1 (5 bases). The ends were cut back, 5 bases at V and 4 bases at J, with 20 bases in the middle. Germline V gives CDR1 SGHTA, CDR2 FQGNSA. The CDR3 is 16 amino acids. DNA of the CDR3: TGTGCCAGCAGCCCCAACTGGGACTTAGGAGCCACTGAAGCTTTCTTT. Translated: CASSPNWDLGATEAFF.

The CDR3 region is CASSQGDFSIQYF. CDR3 in DNA: TGTGCCAGCAGCCAAGGGGACTTTAGTATTCAGTACTTC. The V and J genes are TRBV4-2 and TRBJ2-4, with TRBD2 as a possible D gene (6 bases). The germline V gene encodes CDR1 LGHNA and CDR2 YNFKEQ. Trimming left V 1 base short and J 10 bases short, with 11 bases between. The CDR3 runs to 13 residues.

The V gene is TRBV7-8, the J gene TRBJ1-2; 8 nucleotides agree with TRBD1. The V gene's germline CDR1 is SGHVS and CDR2 FQNEAQ. J lost 0 bases, V lost 3 bases, and 3 bases had no gene match. The CDR3 consists of 15 residues. The CDR3 region has the DNA TGTGCCAGCAGCTTCCCAGGGGGCTCTAACTATGGCTACACCTTC. It encodes CASSFPGGSNYGYTF.